The 24 T cell receptor beta chains below all came from one sample that was sequenced in a study of T-cell reconstitution after alpha-beta-depleted transplantation in children. As it was prepared, the TCRbeta library received unique molecular identifiers. MiXCR, applied by TCRdb to the PCR reads, yields one record per CDR3 protein. Of fewer than 1 million distinct CDR3 sequences in the sample, approximately 15% were seen once. Sample: PBMCs, mostly from graft donor cells, taken 360 days after TCRalphabeta/CD19-depleted stem cell transplant. The receptors shown here come from a male patient between 5 and 17 years old who had a stem cell transplant for acute lymphoblastic leukemia, so the T cells may come from the graft donor.

This clonotype was seen a few times. The chain couples TRBV4-1 to TRBJ2-2, with 10 bases lining up with TRBD2. The CDR3 has 18 amino acids. Germline trimming cut 0 bases from V and 5 bases from J; bases unmatched to any gene: 9. CDR1 and CDR2 from the germline V gene are MGHRA and YSYEKL. The CDR3 DNA reads TGCGCCAGCAGCCAAGATCAAGCGGGAGGGCCGTGGACCGGGGAGCTGTTTTTT. It yields the protein CASSQDQAGGPWTGELFF.

About this clonotype: A much larger clone lies one base from this, so it may be a read error. The chain is built from TRBV20-1 and TRBJ2-5; 9 nucleotides line up with TRBD2. CDR3 length: 15 amino acids. The germline V gene encodes CDR1 DFQATT and CDR2 SNEGSKA (reference sequence). The CDR3 loop reads CCARAGLATQETQYF. The CDR3 coding sequence is TGCTGTGCTAGAGCGGGACTAGCTACCCAAGAGACCCAGTACTTC.

The gene calls are TRBV18 and TRBJ2-1; 8 bases are shared with TRBD1. The ends lost 3 bases at V and 7 bases at J; junction bases unmatched: 8. The CDR3 contains 15 residues. Germline CDR1 is KGHSH and CDR2 is LQKENI. The CDR3 sequence is CASSPQGQGLNEQFF. DNA for the CDR3: TGTGCCAGCTCACCCCAAGGACAGGGATTGAATGAGCAGTTCTTC. Full variable domain (rest looked up from reference TRBV18 and TRBJ2-1): NAGVMQNPRHLVRRRGQEARLRCSPMKGHSHVYWYRQLPEEGLKFMVYLQKENIIDESGMPKERFSAEFPKEGPSILRIQQVVRGDSAAYFCASSPQGQGLNEQFFGPGTRLTVL.

This clonotype has only a few counts. The chain links TRBV11-2 to TRBJ2-1; D may correspond to TRBD1 or TRBD2 (5 bases each). Germline V gives CDR1 SGHAT, CDR2 FQNNGV. This CDR3 has 16 residues. Trimming took off 0 bases at V and 5 bases at J, with 14 bases between the two ends. DNA for the CDR3: TGTGCCAGCAGCTTAGATCCCGGGGCGGATAACAATGAGCAGTTCTTC. Protein sequence: CASSLDPGADNNEQFF.

The chain links TRBV5-6 to TRBJ1-5; D remains ambiguous. Germline CDR1 SGHDT, CDR2 YYEEEE. Between the trimmed V and J ends, which lost 2 bases and 3 bases, there was a span of 12 bases. The CDR3 runs 15 residues. CDR3 residues: CASSFSPTNNQPQHF. The DNA of the CDR3 is TGTGCCAGCAGCTTTTCCCCGACAAACAATCAGCCCCAGCATTTT. The full variable domain, rest sourced from reference TRBV5-6 and TRBJ1-5, is DAGVTQSPTHLIKTRGQQVTLRCSPKSGHDTVSWYQQALGQGPQFIFQYYEEEERQRGNFPDRFSGHQFPNYSSELNVNALLLGDSALYLCASSFSPTNNQPQHFGDGTRLSIL.

V is TRBV18 and J is TRBJ2-7; TRBD1 might be the D (6 bases). Trimming stripped 2 bases from V and 7 bases from J, with 18 bases between. In germline, CDR1 is KGHSH, CDR2 LQKENI. CDR3 length: 15 amino acids. The CDR3 DNA reads TGTGCCAGCTCACCAGCAGGGGAAGCCTCGGGAGAGCAGTACTTC. It yields the protein CASSPAGEASGEQYF.

The chain is built from TRBV21-1 and TRBJ2-3. TRBV21-1 is an annotated pseudogene. This CDR3 is 15 amino acids long. CDR3 sequence reads: CASKIRRSSTDTQYF. Here the CDR3 DNA reads TGTGCCAGCAAGATCCGACGCAGTAGCACAGATACGCAGTATTTT.

In this sample, this clonotype turned up a few times. The CDR3 DNA reads TGCAGTGCCCGACGAGCGGGCGCTAGCACAGATACGCAGTATTTT. It translates to CSARRAGASTDTQYF. J is TRBJ2-3 and V is TRBV20-1, with D possibly TRBD2 on 6 matching bases. CDR1 is DFQATT, CDR2 SNEGSKA, per germline (reference sequence). The CDR3 sequence is 15 residues long. Trimming shortened V by 6 bases and J by 0 bases, and 16 bases separated the two germline ends.

This clonotype has at least ten counts. The chain employs TRBV6-2 or TRBV6-3 and TRBJ2-1; TRBD2 agrees at 11 bases. The V segment lost 5 bases and the J segment 2 bases; nucleotides outside the gene matches: 8. Germline V CDR1 and CDR2: MNHEY, SVGEGT. The CDR3 runs to 17 residues. The CDR3 DNA follows: TGTGCCAGCAGTGCCTGGGTAGCGGGAGGGCCCTACAATGAGCAGTTCTTC. It yields the protein CASSAWVAGGPYNEQFF.

In its sample, this clonotype was seen a few times. The rearrangement links TRBV5-1 to TRBJ2-5; D uncertain. The V end was cut by 3 bases, the J end by 5 bases, with 14 bases between. There are 14 residues in the CDR3. Germline CDR1 and CDR2: SGHRS and YFSETQ. CDR3 nucleotides: TGCGCCAGCAGCTCCGCTGGGCTTGATGAGACCCAGTACTTC. It is translated as CASSSAGLDETQYF.

To note about this clonotype: Mismatch with germline at one junction end may stem from a read error. The gene calls are TRBV12-3 or TRBV12-4 and TRBJ2-4; 10 positions agree with TRBD2. CDR3 length: 19 amino acids. The CDR3 region is CAISLVASGSPGAKNIQYF. In DNA form, the CDR3 reads TGTGCCATCAGTTTAGTGGCTAGCGGGAGCCCCGGGGCCAAAAACATTCAGTACTTC.

The rearrangement links TRBV5-1 to TRBJ1-2, with 8 bases matching TRBD1. The CDR3 runs 15 residues. Unmatched junction bases numbered 6, after V lost 1 base and J lost 4 bases. Germline CDR1 reads SGHRS; CDR2 reads YFSETQ. CDR3 protein: CASSLPGQGSYGYTF. The CDR3, as DNA: TGCGCCAGCAGCTTGCCTGGACAGGGTTCCTATGGCTACACCTTC.

In this sample, this clonotype turned up a few times. V gene TRBV5-1 combines with J gene TRBJ1-3, with D perhaps matching TRBD1 (6 bases). The length of the CDR3 is 14 residues. Germline V CDR1 and CDR2: SGHRS, YFSETQ. The V gene lost 3 bases and the J gene lost 5 bases, with 12 bases spanning the gap. In DNA form, the CDR3 reads TGCGCCAGCAGCTCGCCGGACAGTAGAAACACCATATATTTT. It codes for CASSSPDSRNTIYF.

The chain links TRBV7-2 to TRBJ2-7; unclear D gene. The CDR3 length is 16 residues. Germline-derived CDR1 and CDR2 are SGHTA and FQGNSA. Trimming took 3 bases from V and 0 from J, leaving 15 bases between them. CDR3 in amino acids: CASSLRTGLSSYEQYF. CDR3 DNA: TGTGCCAGCAGCTTGCGGACCGGGCTTAGCTCCTACGAGCAGTACTTC.

This clonotype was counted only a few times. The chain joins TRBV5-5 to TRBJ2-1, with a possible D match to TRBD1 (6 bases). Germline CDR1 SGHKS, CDR2 YYEKEE (reference sequence). V shed 0 bases and J shed 13 bases, with 11 bases lying between them. The CDR3 contains 12 residues. CDR3 coding DNA: TGTGCCAGCAGCTTGGTCCAGGGGACACAGTTCTTC. This encodes CASSLVQGTQFF.

V and J are TRBV12-3 or TRBV12-4 and TRBJ1-2; D is ambiguous. The CDR3 covers 12 residues. Trimming stripped 1 base from V and 8 bases from J, with 8 bases between. The CDR3 sequence is CASSLGNWGYTF. In DNA form, the CDR3 reads TGTGCCAGCAGTTTAGGGAATTGGGGCTACACCTTC.

Only a few counts were recorded for this clonotype. This chain links TRBV5-1 with TRBJ2-1; 8 nucleotides agree with TRBD1. CDR1 SGHRS and CDR2 YFSETQ come from the germline V gene. This CDR3 contains 15 residues. With V trimmed by 0 bases and J by 9 bases, 8 bases remained unmatched. CDR3: CASSLATGVAGEQFF. CDR3 sequence (DNA): TGCGCCAGCAGCTTGGCGACAGGGGTGGCCGGTGAGCAGTTCTTC.

The rearrangement joins TRBV7-6 to TRBJ2-7; no clear D. Between the trimmed V and J ends, which lost 4 bases and 6 bases, there was a span of 19 bases. Per the germline V gene, CDR1 is SGHVS and CDR2 is FNYEAQ. The CDR3 totals 15 residues. The CDR3 coding sequence is TGTGCCAGCAGCTATGGCAAGGTGGGGTTGCGCGAGCAGTACTTC. Translation: CASSYGKVGLREQYF.

The J gene is TRBJ2-5, the V gene TRBV25-1; D is uncertain. This CDR3 has 13 amino acids. Trimming took off 3 bases at V and 4 bases at J, with 9 bases between the two ends. Germline lookup yields CDR1 MGHDK and CDR2 SYGVNS. CDR3 sequence: CASSDFPRETQYF. The CDR3, as DNA: TGTGCCAGCAGTGATTTTCCCCGAGAGACCCAGTACTTC.

This clonotype came up a few times. As DNA, the CDR3 is TGCAGTGCAAGCGGAGGAAAAAACATTCAGTACTTC. This sequence encodes CSASGGKNIQYF. The V gene is TRBV20-1, the J gene TRBJ2-4, with a possible D match to TRBD2 (5 bases). The CDR3 length is 12 residues. V gave up 6 bases and J gave up 4 bases, with 10 bases separating them. Germline assignment: CDR1 DFQATT and CDR2 SNEGSKA (reference sequence).

This clonotype was counted between two and nine times. The chain uses TRBV25-1 and TRBJ2-5; 9 bases fit TRBD2. The germline V gene has CDR1 MGHDK and CDR2 SYGVNS. Losses at the gene ends were 5 bases for V and 5 bases for J; bases not matched to a gene: 15. The CDR3 consists of 17 residues. This CDR3 reads CASSRPPPGLAVETQYF. The CDR3 nucleotides read TGTGCCAGCAGTCGTCCCCCCCCGGGACTAGCAGTCGAGACCCAGTACTTC.

The rearrangement links TRBV6-5 to TRBJ2-5, with 9 bases fitting TRBD2. Germline V CDR1 and CDR2: MNHEY, SVGAGI. CDR3 size: 16 residues. Trimming at V came to 3 bases and at J to 2 bases, leaving 7 bases not matched to a gene. The chain's CDR3 is CASSYPSSGGQETQYF. The CDR3 DNA is TGTGCCAGCAGTTATCCTAGTAGCGGGGGACAAGAGACCCAGTACTTC.

The chain has TRBV10-3 and TRBJ2-7, with 8 bases lining up with TRBD1. This CDR3 is built from 15 residues. V was pared by 3 bases and J by 3 bases, with 7 bases of the junction left unmatched. Germline CDR1 ENHRY, CDR2 SYGVKD. The CDR3 nucleotides read TGTGCCATCAGTGACTCCGGGACAGGAGACTACGAGCAGTACTTC. This sequence encodes CAISDSGTGDYEQYF.

In this sample, this clonotype turned up a few times. The J gene is TRBJ2-7, the V gene TRBV20-1; 7 bases line up with TRBD2. The CDR3 consists of 17 residues. J gave up 2 bases and V 3 bases, and 16 bases lay outside the gene matches. Germline V gene data show CDR1 as DFQATT and CDR2 as SNEGSKA (reference sequence). In nucleotides, the CDR3 is TGCAGTGCTAGGGGAGCGGGGCGGGAAGTTAGCCCCTACGAGCAGTACTTC. Protein product: CSARGAGREVSPYEQYF.